A selection of T cell receptor beta chains follows, all from one sample in a study of T-cell reconstitution after alpha-beta-depleted transplantation in children. TCRdb passed the PCR reads through MiXCR, listing each CDR3 protein once. Of hundreds of thousands of distinct CDR3 sequences listed, just under 8.5% are singletons. Sequencing used PBMCs, mostly from graft donor cells, obtained 180 days after TCRalphabeta/CD19-depleted stem cell transplant. All receptors come from a male patient between 10 and 17 years old who had a stem cell transplant for acute lymphoblastic leukemia, so the T cells may come from the graft donor. The CDR3 runs from the conserved cysteine through the conserved F or W. The order of the fields is clone size, D gene, J gene, V gene, CDR3 protein, CDR3 DNA. A D gene is named only where the DNA matches it firmly. Not every row has a clone size; where given, it reads once, few, many or a size class.

clone_size: many
d_call: TRBD1
j_call: TRBJ1-5
v_call: TRBV5-1
cdr3_aa: CASSAGGGQPQHF
cdr3_nt: TGCGCCAGCTCCGCAGGGGGCGGTCAGCCCCAGCATTTT

clone_size: many
d_call: NA
j_call: TRBJ1-5
v_call: TRBV6-5
cdr3_aa: CASSYAKWGGVGNQPQHF
cdr3_nt: TGTGCCAGCAGTTACGCGAAGTGGGGGGGCGTTGGCAATCAGCCCCAGCATTTT

clone_size: many
d_call: NA
j_call: TRBJ1-1
v_call: TRBV5-5
cdr3_aa: CASSLGRGTEAFF
cdr3_nt: TGTGCCAGCAGCTTAGGGCGCGGGACTGAAGCTTTCTTT

clone_size: many
d_call: NA
j_call: TRBJ2-7
v_call: TRBV4-3
cdr3_aa: CASSQDQGTGEQYF
cdr3_nt: TGCGCCAGCAGCCAAGATCAGGGAACAGGGGAGCAGTACTTC

clone_size: many
d_call: NA
j_call: TRBJ2-2
v_call: TRBV6-1
cdr3_aa: CASSERPPGTGELFF
cdr3_nt: TGTGCCAGCAGTGAACGCCCACCGGGCACCGGGGAGCTGTTTTTT

clone_size: many
d_call: TRBD1
j_call: TRBJ1-6
v_call: TRBV7-2
cdr3_aa: CASSVSGTARNSPLHF
cdr3_nt: TGTGCCAGCAGCGTTAGCGGGACAGCTAGGAATTCACCCCTCCACTTT

clone_size: few
d_call: NA
j_call: TRBJ2-6
v_call: TRBV11-3
cdr3_aa: CASSLKGGAGANVLTF
cdr3_nt: TGTGCCAGCAGCTTAAAGGGGGGGGCTGGGGCCAACGTCCTGACTTTC

clone_size: few
d_call: NA
j_call: TRBJ2-1
v_call: TRBV7-3
cdr3_aa: CASSLTGYDNEQFF
cdr3_nt: TGTGCCAGCAGCTTAACAGGGTACGACAATGAGCAGTTCTTC

clone_size: many
d_call: TRBD1
j_call: TRBJ2-3
v_call: TRBV5-1
cdr3_aa: CASAGTGGTDTQYF
cdr3_nt: TGCGCCAGCGCCGGAACAGGGGGCACAGATACGCAGTATTTT

clone_size: many
d_call: NA
j_call: TRBJ2-1
v_call: TRBV6-1
cdr3_aa: CASSEEGVTGIRVQFF
cdr3_nt: TGTGCCAGCAGTGAAGAAGGTGTGACAGGAATAAGGGTGCAGTTCTTC

clone_size: many
d_call: NA
j_call: TRBJ2-1
v_call: TRBV5-1
cdr3_aa: CASSSGNEQFF
cdr3_nt: TGCGCCAGCAGCTCCGGCAATGAGCAGTTCTTC

clone_size: many
d_call: NA
j_call: TRBJ2-3
v_call: TRBV11-2
cdr3_aa: CASSLIGGRGSSSTDTQYF
cdr3_nt: TGTGCCAGCAGCTTGATCGGAGGCCGGGGGTCTTCTAGCACAGATACGCAGTATTTT

clone_size: NA
d_call: TRBD2
j_call: TRBJ2-2
v_call: TRBV27
cdr3_aa: CASSSWLAGGVGELFF
cdr3_nt: TGTGCCAGCAGTTCCTGGTTAGCGGGAGGAGTCGGGGAGCTGTTTTTT

clone_size: many
d_call: TRBD1
j_call: TRBJ1-1
v_call: TRBV20-1
cdr3_aa: CSARQGDTEAFF
cdr3_nt: TGCAGTGCTAGACAGGGGGACACTGAAGCTTTCTTT

clone_size: many
d_call: NA
j_call: TRBJ2-1
v_call: TRBV20-1
cdr3_aa: CSALNGDNEQFF
cdr3_nt: TGCAGTGCACTCAATGGCGACAATGAGCAGTTCTTC